This entry is about one T cell receptor (beta chain). The entry originates in a study of cytomegalovirus exposure and HLA in healthy donors. The germline V gene has CDR1 GTSNPN and CDR2 SVGIG (reference sequence). V lost 0 bases, J lost 4 bases, and 16 bases lay in between. This CDR3 region has 16 residues. 60 Vbeta and 13 Jbeta primers were used in PCR. Sequenced by immunoSEQ multiplex PCR; TCRdb stores in-frame clones only, minus some. The table has 95,000 to 150,000 clones, approximately 65% seen once. The chain carries TRBV30 and TRBJ1-5, with D tentatively TRBD1 (5 bases). Sequenced: PBMCs. This TCR was sampled from a man between 18 and 35 years old in good health and CMV-seronegative. Here the CDR3 DNA reads TGTGCCTGGAGTGTACGGGCAGGGATCAGAAATCAGCCCCAGCATTTT. Residues: CAWSVRAGIRNQPQHF.